This T cell receptor (beta chain) was sequenced for a study of vaccination and CD4 T cells after COVID-19. Study background: Overlapping spike peptides of SARS-CoV-2, HCoV-NL63, HCoV-OC43 and HCoV-229E stimulated the cells.

Concerning this clonotype: Its antigen is undetermined.

The Oncomine TCR Beta short-read assay sequenced DNA from cultured CD4+ T cells. Genomic DNA was isolated from CD4+ T cells that had been cultured. TCRdb redid the calling of the PCR reads with MiXCR, one entry per CDR3 protein. The table has 13,000 or so distinct CDR3 sequences, around three fifths seen once; the top ten hold roughly 22%. As for treatment: roughly nine-day PBMC culture with coronavirus spike peptide pools or control peptides (ViraFEST assay). Antigen-specific T cell expansion with peptide pools preceded TCR sequencing in the ViraFEST approach. Positive PCR tests were logged from March through December 2020, ahead of US Alpha, Beta and Delta variants. From germline, CDR1 is ENHRY and CDR2 SYGVKD. The V gene lost 10 bases and the J gene lost 9 bases, with 19 bases spanning the gap. The CDR3 totals 13 residues.

The chain carries TRBV10-3 and TRBJ2-1; perhaps D is TRBD1 or TRBD2 (6 bases each). The sequenced material came from CD4+ T cells from blood, cultured in vitro. This TCR was recovered from a human donor who had recovered from COVID-19. This CDR3 is CATLIQEGGEQFF. CDR3 sequence (DNA): TGTGCCACCTTAATACAGGAGGGGGGTGAGCAGTTCTTC.